These T cell receptor beta chains were read from a single sample in a study of T-cell reconstitution after alpha-beta-depleted transplantation in children. From the PCR reads, TCRdb called clonotypes with MiXCR, one entry per CDR3 protein. The data show roughly 220,000 distinct CDR3 sequences, with 9.7% seen just once and approximately 5% held by the top ten. Source: PBMCs from the stem cell graft donor, taken from the stem cell graft. The source of these receptors is a human donor who donated a stem cell graft to a child with SCID. Both conserved end residues are part of each CDR3. A D gene is named only where the DNA matches it firmly. Not all rows give a size; the values are once, few, many and, for expanded clones, a class.

TRBV20-1	TRBD1	many	TRBJ1-1	TGCAGTGCTAGAGACCTTGGACAGGGCCCTCACACTGAAGCTTTCTTT	CSARDLGQGPHTEAFF
TRBV27	.	many	TRBJ1-1	TGTGCCAGCAGTATTACAGAAGGGACTGAAGCTTTCTTT	CASSITEGTEAFF
TRBV19	.	many	TRBJ2-2	TGTGCCAGTAGTAGACCCGCGAACACCGGGGAGCTGTTTTTT	CASSRPANTGELFF
TRBV20-1	.	many	TRBJ2-5	TGCAGTGCTCTGGGGTCCCAAGAGACCCAGTACTTC	CSALGSQETQYF
TRBV5-1	.	many	TRBJ2-1	TGCGCCAGCAGCTTGGGAGGATTCTCGAGCAATGAGCAGTTCTTC	CASSLGGFSSNEQFF
TRBV20-1	TRBD2	many	TRBJ2-3	TGCAGTGCTAGTACTACGGCTAGCGGGGCCACAGATACGCAGTATTTT	CSASTTASGATDTQYF
TRBV6-1	TRBD1	many	TRBJ1-5	TGTGCCAGCAGTAGACAGGGCGGAAATCAGCCCCAGCATTTT	CASSRQGGNQPQHF
TRBV29-1	.	many	TRBJ2-1	TGCAGCGTTGTAGGGGCAGTTGACTACAATGAGCAGTTCTTC	CSVVGAVDYNEQFF
TRBV18	.	many	TRBJ2-5	TGTGCCAGCTCACCCGCAGGAAAGACCCAGTACTTC	CASSPAGKTQYF
TRBV7-9	.	many	TRBJ2-1	TGTGCCAGCAGCCGCGTAGGGTTCGACAATGAGCAGTTCTTC	CASSRVGFDNEQFF
TRBV7-9	.	many	TRBJ1-1	TGTGCCAGCAGCTTAGCGGATTGGGGCACTGAAGCTTTCTTT	CASSLADWGTEAFF
TRBV7-3	TRBD2	many	TRBJ2-1	TGTGCCAGCAGCCTCGGACTAGCCGAATACAATGAGCAGTTCTTC	CASSLGLAEYNEQFF
TRBV5-5	.	many	TRBJ1-4	TGTGCCAGCAGCTTGTTTCCCGCAACTAATGAAAAACTGTTTTTT	CASSLFPATNEKLFF
TRBV19	.	many	TRBJ2-1	TGTGCCAGTAGTGTTCCCCCGACCGAAGCTTACTACAATGAGCAGTTCTTC	CASSVPPTEAYYNEQFF
TRBV7-2	.	many	TRBJ2-2	TGTGCCAGCAGCTCCCGTTGGGGCGCTCGGGCGCTGTTTTTT	CASSSRWGARALFF
TRBV6-2/TRBV6-3	TRBD2	.	TRBJ2-3	TGTGCCAGCAGCCACCAGCGGGGGTTCACAGATACGCAGTATTTT	CASSHQRGFTDTQYF
TRBV2	.	many	TRBJ2-3	TGTGCCAGCAGAGCCAAGGGTCTGAGTACAGATACGCAGTATTTT	CASRAKGLSTDTQYF
TRBV29-1	.	many	TRBJ2-5	TGCAGCGTTACACAAGAGACCCAGTACTTC	CSVTQETQYF
TRBV5-5	TRBD1	many	TRBJ2-3	TGTGCCAGCGTTCCGGGACAGGGGTATACAGATACGCAGTATTTT	CASVPGQGYTDTQYF
TRBV24-1	.	many	TRBJ2-1	TGTGCCACCAGTGATGGCGATGAGCAGTTCTTC	CATSDGDEQFF
TRBV7-2	TRBD1	many	TRBJ1-2	TGTGCCAGCAGCTTAGATGGCAGGGGGTCCGGTGGCTACACCTTC	CASSLDGRGSGGYTF
TRBV4-3	TRBD2	many	TRBJ2-5	TGCGCCAGCAGCCCGTTCAAACTAGCGGGGGGACAAGAGACCCAGTACTTC	CASSPFKLAGGQETQYF
TRBV10-3	.	many	TRBJ1-1	TGTGCCATCAGTGAGTACAGGATGAACACTGAAGCTTTCTTT	CAISEYRMNTEAFF
TRBV4-1	TRBD2	.	TRBJ2-5	TGCGCCAGCAGCCAAGATGCTGATCTTCGCGGGGGGGCGGAGACCCAGTACTTC	CASSQDADLRGGAETQYF
TRBV20-1	.	many	TRBJ2-1	TGCAGCCTGAAACCCCCGGGCAATGAGCAGTTCTTC	CSLKPPGNEQFF
TRBV5-1	.	.	TRBJ1-4	TGCGCCAGCAGCTTAACGGGACATCCGAATGAAAAACTGTTTTTT	CASSLTGHPNEKLFF
TRBV15	.	many	TRBJ1-2	TGTGCCACCAGCAGAGATAGACTTGCTCCGGAAGGCTACACCTTC	CATSRDRLAPEGYTF
TRBV2	TRBD1	many	TRBJ1-4	TGTGCCAGCAGTGGGACAGGGATGACTAATGAAAAACTGTTTTTT	CASSGTGMTNEKLFF
TRBV2	.	.	TRBJ1-4	TGTGCCAGCAGTGAAGAGGGGCTGGCGGAACTGTTTTTT	CASSEEGLAELFF
TRBV5-1	TRBD2	many	TRBJ2-1	TGCGCCAGCAGACTACTAGCGGGGGGGACCGATGAGCAGTTCTTC	CASRLLAGGTDEQFF
TRBV5-5	TRBD1	many	TRBJ1-1	TGTGCCAGCAGCCGGAACAGGGGGATGAACACTGAAGCTTTCTTT	CASSRNRGMNTEAFF
TRBV28	.	many	TRBJ1-2	TGTGCCAGCAGCCGCAGGGGAGGACAGAGCTATGGCTACACCTTC	CASSRRGGQSYGYTF
TRBV7-2	.	many	TRBJ2-2	TGTGCCAGCAGCTGGGGCTTTTCGAACACCGGGGAGCTGTTTTTT	CASSWGFSNTGELFF
TRBV20-1	.	many	TRBJ1-1	TGCAGTGCGGACAGTTCGGGCACTGAAGCTTTCTTT	CSADSSGTEAFF
TRBV19	.	.	TRBJ2-5	TGTGCCAGTAGTATCGACGGGGAAGAGACCCAGTACTTC	CASSIDGEETQYF
TRBV3-1	TRBD1	many	TRBJ2-5	TGTGCCAGCAGCCAAGATATCGGGACAGATCAAGAGACCCAGTACTTC	CASSQDIGTDQETQYF
TRBV5-1	.	many	TRBJ2-3	TGCGCCAGCAGCTTGACGACCGCAGATACGCAGTATTTT	CASSLTTADTQYF
TRBV6-5	.	many	TRBJ2-1	TGTGCCAGCAGTTACTCCTTTGGGAAAAATGAGCAGTTCTTC	CASSYSFGKNEQFF
TRBV15	.	many	TRBJ1-4	TGTGCCACCAGCAGAGATTCACGGGGGGAAAAACTGTTTTTT	CATSRDSRGEKLFF
TRBV6-2/TRBV6-3	.	many	TRBJ1-5	TGTGCCAGCAGTTACGGGGGACCCAATCAGCCCCAGCATTTT	CASSYGGPNQPQHF
TRBV5-5	.	.	TRBJ2-7	TGTGCCAGCGGCTCTCGGCTCCTCTCCTACGAGCAGTACTTC	CASGSRLLSYEQYF
TRBV6-1	TRBD2	many	TRBJ2-1	TGTGCCAGCAGCCCGACTAGCGGGGGGGCAAATGAGCAGTTCTTC	CASSPTSGGANEQFF
TRBV6-2/TRBV6-3	.	many	TRBJ2-3	TGTGCCAGCAGCCGACCCTCGACTAACACAGATACGCAGTATTTT	CASSRPSTNTDTQYF
TRBV7-2	TRBD1	few	TRBJ2-7	TGTGCCAGCAGCCGCCGGACAGGAGGAGTCTACGAGCAGTACTTC	CASSRRTGGVYEQYF
TRBV7-9	.	many	TRBJ1-1	TGTGCCAGCAGCGACGGGGGGGGAGGGACTGAAGCTTTCTTT	CASSDGGGGTEAFF
TRBV25-1	TRBD1	many	TRBJ1-6	TGTGCCAGCAGTGATTTCAACAGGGGGCGGAGGAATTCACCCCTCCACTTT	CASSDFNRGRRNSPLHF
TRBV2	.	many	TRBJ1-2	TGTGCCAGCAGTGAAGAACAGGGATATGGCTACACCTTC	CASSEEQGYGYTF
TRBV7-9	TRBD1	.	TRBJ2-7	TGTGCCAGCAGCTCCGTTGGACAGGGAAAATACGAGCAGTACTTC	CASSSVGQGKYEQYF
TRBV20-1	.	many	TRBJ1-2	TGCAGTGCTTTCGACCTGGACAGAGGGAATAACTATGGCTACACCTTC	CSAFDLDRGNNYGYTF
TRBV12-3/TRBV12-4	TRBD1	.	TRBJ2-1	TGTGCCAGCAGAAGGGACAGAGAGTACAATGAGCAGTTCTTC	CASRRDREYNEQFF
TRBV2	TRBD2	many	TRBJ2-3	TGTGCCAGCAGACTGTCGGGGGGGATTTTCACAGATACGCAGTATTTT	CASRLSGGIFTDTQYF
TRBV7-6	TRBD2	many	TRBJ2-7	TGTGCCAGCAGCCGGGTGGCTAGCGGGTTTTTTGACGAGCAGTACTTC	CASSRVASGFFDEQYF
TRBV7-2	TRBD2	many	TRBJ2-5	TGTGCCAGCAGCTTATCAGCAACTAGCGGACAAGAGACCCAGTACTTC	CASSLSATSGQETQYF